This T cell receptor beta chain was observed in a study of T cells expressing NK-cell markers. Study-wide context: Sequenced donors, eight in total, included seven who were HCMV-seropositive and one who was seronegative. Study results and caveats: Of CD8+ T cells, about 1.0-7.5% belonged to dominant NKG2C+ clonotypes in 5 to 7 donors. Whether expanded NKG2C-expressing T cell clones recognize HCMV is unknown.

Reanalyzing the 5' RACE reads, TCRdb keeps one entry per CDR3 protein, without DNA. Its table lists under 500,000 distinct CDR3 sequences. In regard to this clonotype: What it binds is unknown.

The receptor was derived from a woman aged 18 to 69 in good health. Material: blood T cells: a sorted CD56 or NKG2C T cell subset, CD4+ or CD8+ T cells, or bulk PBMC T cells (not recorded which).

CDR3: CSVDWTVMNTEAFF. The chain carries TRBV29-1 and TRBJ1-1. In germline, CDR1 is SQVTM, CDR2 ANQGSEA. This CDR3 region has 14 residues.